Each of the 29 T cell receptor beta chains below was sequenced from the same sample in a study of T-cell reconstitution after alpha-beta-depleted transplantation in children. A library of TCRbeta sequences, prepared with unique molecular identifiers, was generated. MiXCR, run by TCRdb on the PCR reads, gives a single entry per CDR3 protein. This sample yields 700,000 to 850,000 distinct CDR3 sequences, of which roughly 15% are seen a single time; approximately 5% belongs to the top ten. Specimen: PBMCs, mostly from graft donor cells, collected 360 days after TCRalphabeta/CD19-depleted stem cell transplant. These receptor sequences come from a male patient aged 10-17 years who had a stem cell transplant for acute lymphoblastic leukemia, so the T cells may come from the graft donor.

This clonotype came up many times. DNA of the CDR3: TGTGCCATCAGAGGACAGGACAACACTGAAGCTTTCTTT. This codes for CAIRGQDNTEAFF. The gene calls are TRBV10-3 and TRBJ1-1, with TRBD1 identical over 7 bases. CDR1 ENHRY and CDR2 SYGVKD come from the germline V gene. The trim removed 6 bases at V and 2 bases at J, leaving 3 bases unmatched. CDR3 length: 13 amino acids.

The genes are TRBV6-5 and TRBJ2-7; 8 nucleotides agree with TRBD1. The CDR3 totals 14 residues. V trimming: 4 bases; J trimming: 6 bases; junction bases outside the gene matches: 8. CDR1 MNHEY and CDR2 SVGAGI come from the germline V gene. The CDR3 region is CASSLWQGAGEQYF. Here the CDR3 DNA reads TGTGCCAGCAGTTTGTGGCAGGGGGCGGGCGAGCAGTACTTC.

V is TRBV20-1 and J is TRBJ2-7; D gene unclear. Germline loops: CDR1 DFQATT, CDR2 SNEGSKA (reference sequence). This CDR3 has 9 amino acids. The ends were cut back, 3 bases at V and 5 bases at J, with 2 bases in the middle. The CDR3 here is CSASDEQYF. CDR3 DNA sequence: TGCAGTGCTAGCGACGAGCAGTACTTC.

This clonotype was seen ten or more times. The gene calls are TRBV2 and TRBJ2-5; 7 bases agree with TRBD2. Germline values: CDR1 SNHLY, CDR2 FYNNEI. Trimming at V came to 5 bases and at J to 5 bases, leaving 11 bases not matched to a gene. The CDR3 is made up of 15 amino acids. The DNA of the CDR3 is TGTGCCAGCAGTATACTAGCGCCGAGCATCGAGACCCAGTACTTC. Translated, it gives CASSILAPSIETQYF.

The rearrangement links TRBV27 to TRBJ1-6; D ambiguous. V gave up 3 bases and J gave up 0 bases, with 15 bases separating them. The germline V gene encodes CDR1 MNHEY and CDR2 SMNVEV (reference sequence). The CDR3 runs to 18 residues. The CDR3 sequence: CASSLRAIRSSYNSPLHF. CDR3 nucleotides: TGTGCCAGCAGTTTGAGGGCAATTCGAAGCTCCTATAATTCACCCCTCCACTTT.

The CDR3 region has the DNA TGCAGTGCGCTCGTTCAGGGGCCCAATGAGCAGTTCTTC. Translation: CSALVQGPNEQFF. The chain has TRBV20-1 and TRBJ2-1, with D possibly matching TRBD1 (6 bases). Germline CDR1 reads DFQATT; CDR2 reads SNEGSKA (reference sequence). This CDR3 has 13 amino acids. Trimming took off 6 bases at V and 6 bases at J, with 15 bases between the two ends.

The J gene is TRBJ2-3, the V gene TRBV12-3 or TRBV12-4; possible D gene TRBD2, 5 bases. V lost 3 bases to trimming and J lost 4 bases, with 11 bases between them. This CDR3 comprises 14 residues. CDR3 DNA: TGTGCCAGCAGTTTGGCTGACGGGGCAGATACGCAGTATTTT. It yields the protein CASSLADGADTQYF.

In its sample, this clonotype was seen a few times. V gene TRBV5-6 combines with J gene TRBJ2-3, with no clear D. The CDR3 is 14 residues long. Trimming took off 1 base at V and 1 base at J, with 7 bases between the two ends. Germline V lookup: CDR1 SGHDT, CDR2 YYEEEE. CDR3 residues: CASSLYVGTDTQYF. DNA for the CDR3: TGTGCCAGCAGCTTGTATGTGGGCACAGATACGCAGTATTTT.

This clonotype was found many times. CDR3 sequence (DNA): TGCGCCAGCAGCTTCAGGGGGGGTGACACCGGGGAGCTGTTTTTT. It translates to CASSFRGGDTGELFF. This chain connects TRBV5-1 to TRBJ2-2, with D perhaps given as TRBD1 or TRBD2 (7 bases each). There are 15 residues in the CDR3. Germline V CDR1 and CDR2: SGHRS, YFSETQ. Trimming stripped 2 bases from V and 3 bases from J, with 11 bases between.

This clonotype showed up just a few times. This chain links TRBV6-5 with TRBJ2-5, with D maybe TRBD2 (6 bases). Germline V gene data show CDR1 as MNHEY and CDR2 as SVGAGI. The CDR3 length is 16 residues. V was trimmed by 0 bases and J by 7 bases, leaving 18 bases between them. The CDR3 bases are TGTGCCAGCAGTTACTCTAACCGGGTTCTTAGCGGGACCCAGTACTTC. This encodes CASSYSNRVLSGTQYF.

This clonotype was seen repeatedly, ten times or more. The rearrangement links TRBV12-3 or TRBV12-4 to TRBJ2-7, with unresolved D. V shed 5 bases and J shed 3 bases, with 14 bases lying between them. The CDR3 is 14 residues long. The CDR3: CASSVSPYDYEQYF. DNA of the CDR3: TGTGCCAGCAGTGTATCCCCATACGACTACGAGCAGTACTTC.

V is TRBV7-6 and J is TRBJ2-5; D gene ambiguous. Trimming pared 2 bases from V and 4 bases from J, leaving 11 bases between. The germline V gene has CDR1 SGHVS and CDR2 FNYEAQ. The CDR3 runs 14 residues. The CDR3 nucleotides read TGTGCCAGCAGCTTATCCGAATCAGGAGAGACCCAGTACTTC. It translates to CASSLSESGETQYF.

This clonotype was counted only a few times. This sequence joins TRBV18 and TRBJ2-1; the D is unclear. The CDR3 runs to 12 residues. The germline V and J ends were trimmed by 1 base and 7 bases, with 5 bases remaining between them. CDR1 is KGHSH and CDR2 is LQKENI in the germline V gene. In DNA form, the CDR3 reads TGTGCCAGCTCACCACATGCGAATGAGCAGTTCTTC. This encodes CASSPHANEQFF.

The rearrangement uses TRBV7-2 and TRBJ2-1, with D hard to call. CDR1 is SGHTA, CDR2 FQGNSA, per germline. Trimming removed 1 base from V and 0 bases from J, with 7 bases in between. The CDR3 totals 15 residues. The CDR3 is CASSLVTRSYNEQFF. CDR3 DNA sequence: TGTGCCAGCAGCTTAGTAACCCGCTCCTACAATGAGCAGTTCTTC.

The rearrangement uses TRBV27 and TRBJ2-5, with TRBD1 matching 7 bases. This CDR3 spans 14 amino acids. V lost 2 bases to trimming and J lost 6 bases; unmatched junction nucleotides: 6. CDR1 is MNHEY, CDR2 SMNVEV, per germline (reference sequence). In DNA form, the CDR3 reads TGTGCCAGCAGTTTAAAAGGGGGCTGGAAGACCCAGTACTTC. This sequence encodes CASSLKGGWKTQYF.

The chain couples TRBV20-1 to TRBJ2-7, with 7 bases lining up with TRBD2. This CDR3 comprises 12 residues. From germline, CDR1 is DFQATT and CDR2 SNEGSKA (reference sequence). J lost 2 bases, V lost 6 bases, and 4 bases had no gene match. The CDR3 DNA reads TGCAGTGCACAAGGACTAGCCTACGAGCAGTACTTC. This gives the protein CSAQGLAYEQYF.

The rearrangement joins TRBV7-3 to TRBJ2-7, with 9 bases fitting TRBD2. The CDR3 contains 14 residues. V lost 2 bases, J lost 5 bases, and 4 bases stayed unmatched. Germline-derived CDR1 and CDR2 are SGHTA and FQGTGA. The CDR3 sequence is CASSLLAGAHEQYF. For the CDR3, the DNA is TGTGCCAGCAGCTTATTAGCGGGAGCACACGAGCAGTACTTC.

This chain links TRBV5-1 with TRBJ2-7; 10 bases line up with TRBD1. CDR1 and CDR2 (germline): SGHRS, YFSETQ. The CDR3 has 14 amino acids. Trimming cost V 0 bases and J 5 bases; bases outside gene matches: 2. CDR3 in DNA: TGCGCCAGCAGCTTGGGACAGGGGGCCAACGAGCAGTACTTC. Its translation: CASSLGQGANEQYF.

This clonotype was detected only a few times. This sequence joins TRBV5-4 and TRBJ2-4, with D perhaps matching TRBD1 (6 bases). The CDR3 extends over 16 amino acids. In germline, CDR1 is SGHNT, CDR2 YYREEE (reference sequence). The V end lost 4 bases, the J end lost 0 bases, and 14 bases lay between the germline ends. The CDR3 sequence is CASSPGQLLAKNIQYF. The CDR3, as DNA: TGTGCCAGCAGCCCCGGACAGTTACTAGCCAAAAACATTCAGTACTTC.

The chain links TRBV10-3 to TRBJ2-7; D is uncertain. Deletions cut 8 bases from V and 0 bases from J, with 11 bases between. Germline loops: CDR1 ENHRY, CDR2 SYGVKD. This CDR3 is 13 amino acids long. CDR3 sequence reads: CAIGVTSSYEQYF. CDR3 in DNA: TGTGCCATCGGGGTCACATCCTCCTACGAGCAGTACTTC.

The table lists this clonotype with many counts. The rearrangement uses TRBV15 and TRBJ2-1; D not resolved. Trimming took off 4 bases at V and 8 bases at J, with 12 bases between the two ends. CDR1 LNHNV and CDR2 YYDKDF come from the germline V gene (reference sequence). This CDR3 region has 13 residues. The CDR3 reads CATSNPRLYEQFF. The CDR3 coding sequence is TGTGCCACCAGCAATCCTAGACTCTATGAGCAGTTCTTC.

The chain links TRBV12-3 or TRBV12-4 to TRBJ2-1; 8 bases align to TRBD2. Trimming at V came to 5 bases and at J to 4 bases, leaving 7 bases not matched to a gene. The CDR3 sequence is 15 residues long. CDR3 nucleotides: TGTGCCAGCAGTACTAGCGGTTCTTTGTACAATGAGCAGTTCTTC. Translation: CASSTSGSLYNEQFF.

This chain links TRBV19 with TRBJ1-3, with a tentative D call TRBD1 (5 bases). V dropped 8 bases and J dropped 4 bases, with 18 bases sitting between them. This CDR3 comprises 15 residues. Germline lookup yields CDR1 LNHDA and CDR2 SQIVND (reference sequence). The CDR3 nucleotides are TGTGCCAGTTCCATCGGCGGACATGTCGGAAACACCATATATTTT. It yields the protein CASSIGGHVGNTIYF. The complete variable domain, with remaining parts taken from reference TRBV19 and TRBJ1-3, reads DGGITQSPKYLFRKEGQNVTLSCEQNLNHDAMYWYRQDPGQGLRLIYYSQIVNDFQKGDIAEGYSVSREKKESFPLTVTSAQKNPTAFYLCASSIGGHVGNTIYFGEGSWLTVV.

This clonotype was observed a handful of times. The V and J genes are TRBV7-3 and TRBJ2-3; D unresolved. The CDR3 has 16 residues. Germline loops: CDR1 SGHTA, CDR2 FQGTGA. V shed 2 bases and J shed 2 bases, with 14 bases lying between them. As DNA, the CDR3 is TGTGCCAGCAGCTTAGCAGGATCGCGGTTCACAGATACGCAGTATTTT. Translating it yields CASSLAGSRFTDTQYF.

This clonotype has ten or more counts. This chain connects TRBV12-3 or TRBV12-4 to TRBJ1-1, with D perhaps matching TRBD1 (5 bases). CDR3 size: 14 residues. Trimming took off 2 bases at V and 0 bases at J, with 7 bases between the two ends. The CDR3 nucleotides are TGTGCCAGCAGTTTACAGGGTTTGAACACTGAAGCTTTCTTT. It is translated as CASSLQGLNTEAFF.

The rearrangement uses TRBV7-9 and TRBJ2-7; 13 bases are shared with TRBD2. Trimming took 5 bases from V and 2 from J; bases not matched to a gene: 9. The V gene's germline CDR1 is SEHNR and CDR2 FQNEAQ (reference sequence). This CDR3 is 17 amino acids long. This CDR3 is CASSQRLAGGLPYEQYF. CDR3 nucleotide sequence: TGTGCCAGCAGCCAGAGACTAGCGGGAGGCCTACCCTACGAGCAGTACTTC.

This chain uses TRBV27 with TRBJ2-1; D is possibly TRBD2 (5 bases). CDR3 length: 16 amino acids. Germline CDR1 reads MNHEY; CDR2 reads SMNVEV (reference sequence). Trimming stripped 7 bases from V and 0 bases from J, with 16 bases between. The CDR3: CASISRRLSSYNEQFF. CDR3 sequence (DNA): TGTGCCAGCATCTCACGGAGGCTATCCTCCTACAATGAGCAGTTCTTC.

This clonotype occurred many times. The rearrangement links TRBV12-3 or TRBV12-4 to TRBJ1-5; D not resolved. Trimming shortened V by 6 bases and J by 4 bases, and 13 bases separated the two germline ends. The CDR3 is 14 residues long. The DNA of the CDR3 is TGTGCCAGCAGGCCGACATCCCTTAATCAGCCCCAGCATTTT. This translates into CASRPTSLNQPQHF.

The chain employs TRBV4-1 and TRBJ2-2; 7 bases fit TRBD1. CDR1 and CDR2 (germline): MGHRA, YSYEKL. The CDR3 sequence is 20 residues long. The ends lost 2 bases at V and 3 bases at J; junction bases unmatched: 18. The CDR3 spells CASSQIFVGGGLGDTGELFF. CDR3 in DNA: TGCGCCAGCAGCCAAATTTTCGTAGGGGGCGGTTTAGGAGACACCGGGGAGCTGTTTTTT.